This is a list of T cell receptor beta chains from one sample in a study of blood T cell repertoires in COVID-19. Assay used: immunoSEQ multiplex PCR; TCRdb lists only in-frame clones, some missing. This table holds around 200,000 clones, around 85% found once. Sample: peripheral blood. All receptors come from a human donor in a cohort sampled during active COVID-19. CDR3s include the opening cysteine and the closing phenylalanine or tryptophan. Some rows mark clone size as missing; the rest say once, few, many or name a class of expanded clone.

J gene | clone size | V gene | CDR3 protein
TRBJ1-2 | . | TRBV12-3/TRBV12-4 | CASSWGDENGYTF
TRBJ2-7 | . | TRBV5-1 | CASSLGVAGGLYEQYF
TRBJ1-3 | . | TRBV5-6 | CASSLVGLLGNTIYF
TRBJ1-5 | . | TRBV27 | CASSLFTGINQPQHF
TRBJ2-7 | once | TRBV5-6 | CASSLGYRGLTYEQYF
TRBJ1-3 | . | TRBV19 | CASSVLRGHGNTIYF
TRBJ2-7 | . | TRBV28 | CASRPEGQGIYEQYF
TRBJ1-5 | . | TRBV25-1 | CASSRGNQPQHF
TRBJ2-1 | . | TRBV28 | CASSFPSGRLSYNEQFF
TRBJ2-7 | . | TRBV19 | CASRSSGTYEQYF
TRBJ1-5 | . | TRBV28 | CASSPRHGRSNQPQHF
TRBJ1-2 | . | TRBV13 | CASSADRGRVGYTF
TRBJ2-7 | . | TRBV7-9 | CASSLLADSFYEQYF
TRBJ2-5 | . | TRBV11-2 | CASSSRRTSGSGETQYF
TRBJ2-7 | . | TRBV4-2 | CASSQDASGTYEQYF
TRBJ2-7 | . | TRBV6-5 | CASSSLGRGGAYEQYF
TRBJ2-7 | . | TRBV28 | CASWWTVSYEQYF
TRBJ2-1 | . | TRBV15 | CATSRDQLISLEQFF
TRBJ2-5 | . | TRBV13 | CASSLGADQETQYF
TRBJ1-6 | . | TRBV30 | CAWSGGRNNSPLHF
TRBJ1-2 | . | TRBV27 | CASSFRDRVGGYTF
TRBJ2-3 | . | TRBV29-1 | CSVDPTGTDTQYF
TRBJ2-5 | once | TRBV19 | CASNRQGEETQYF
TRBJ2-7 | . | TRBV4-2 | CASSQDERAGGLYEQYF
TRBJ1-2 | . | TRBV12-3/TRBV12-4 | CASSFAGDGYTF
TRBJ1-2 | . | TRBV9 | CASSPLTPEYGYTF
TRBJ1-1 | few | TRBV5-4 | CASSLYRGAEAFF
TRBJ1-2 | once | TRBV6-7 | CASNWILQGKANYGYTF
TRBJ2-7 | . | TRBV28 | CASRRRATYEQYF
TRBJ2-7 | many | TRBV27 | CATSPRGYEQYF
TRBJ2-5 | . | TRBV27 | CASSFYVGTSGETQYF
TRBJ2-7 | . | TRBV27 | CASSFRPGTYEQYF
TRBJ1-4 | . | TRBV7-6 | CASSLVGGRGANEKLFF
TRBJ2-5 | . | TRBV6-5 | CASSYWRGVQETQYF
TRBJ1-3 | . | TRBV7-9 | CASSLARGTGNTIYF
TRBJ1-2 | . | TRBV27 | CASSPQERVYYGYTF
TRBJ1-1 | . | TRBV5-1 | CASSIGQGEAFF
TRBJ2-7 | . | TRBV11-1 | CASSPRFSSRVYEQYF
TRBJ2-7 | once | TRBV11-1 | CASSGTGQVSYEQYF
TRBJ1-1 | . | TRBV6-6 | CASSSPLEGAFF
TRBJ2-7 | . | TRBV3-1/TRBV3-2 | CASSQVVGVRPGEQYF
TRBJ2-1 | once | TRBV5-4 | CASSPSAYGTPTRNEQFF
TRBJ2-7 | . | TRBV5-1 | CASSLGTGYEQYF
TRBJ2-1 | . | TRBV28 | CASSYPLGGPQFF
TRBJ2-7 | . | TRBV30 | CAWSSLAGQYF
TRBJ2-7 | . | TRBV28 | CASSFGGRPYEQYF
TRBJ1-2 | . | TRBV9 | CASSPRQGVSYGYTF
TRBJ1-4 | . | TRBV9 | CASSLTGTGYEKLFF
TRBJ2-1 | . | TRBV9 | CASSGQGFSNEQFF
TRBJ1-1 | . | TRBV2 | CASSSGRVTEAFF
TRBJ2-3 | . | TRBV5-1 | CASSPGWGRTDTQYF
TRBJ2-1 | . | TRBV28 | CASRWLAGAPSSYNEQFF
TRBJ1-2 | . | TRBV29-1 | CSGRRKTGGYTF
TRBJ2-1 | . | TRBV7-2 | CASSLVLAGGSYNEQFF